This T cell receptor beta chain was identified during a study of response to subunit inactivated influenza vaccine. TCRdb reprocessed the RT-PCR reads via MiXCR and lists one record per CDR3 protein. The table records about 700,000 distinct CDR3 sequences, approximately 15% of them present only once. V lost 6 bases to trimming and J lost 3 bases; unmatched junction nucleotides: 3. The CDR3 extends over 15 amino acids. The input for sequencing was PBMCs from blood, taken less than 13 days after vaccination. The V gene is TRBV12-3 or TRBV12-4, the J gene TRBJ2-1, with 12 positions matching TRBD2. This receptor was taken from a man in his forties or fifties who received an inactivated influenza vaccine. The CDR3 spells CASRPGLAGYNEQFF. The CDR3 region has the DNA TGTGCCAGCAGGCCGGGACTAGCGGGCTACAATGAGCAGTTCTTC.